The 20 T cell receptor beta chains listed next were all sequenced from one sample in a study of identical twins. Each CDR3 protein gets one entry after TCRdb re-called the 5' RACE reads with MiXCR. The sample shows 1,800,000 or so distinct CDR3 sequences, less than 35% of them seen only once. Material: cord blood. The receptors shown here come from a newborn girl in good health.

This clonotype was counted between two and nine times. The rearrangement links TRBV4-1 to TRBJ2-2; 7 bases fit TRBD2. The germline V gene encodes CDR1 MGHRA and CDR2 YSYEKL. The CDR3 spans 16 residues. Germline trimming cut 5 bases from V and 6 bases from J; bases unmatched to any gene: 12. The CDR3 loop is CASSSRPTSFPGELFF. In DNA form, the CDR3 reads TGCGCCAGCAGCTCACGGCCGACTAGCTTCCCCGGGGAGCTGTTTTTT.

The chain links TRBV5-1 to TRBJ2-3; unclear D gene. Per germline, CDR1 SGHRS and CDR2 YFSETQ. V lost 1 base and J 4 bases, leaving 7 bases between the germline ends. The length of the CDR3 is 13 residues. This CDR3 is CASSLRSSDTQYF. The CDR3 DNA follows: TGCGCCAGCAGCTTGAGGAGTTCAGATACGCAGTATTTT.

The chain is built from TRBV19 and TRBJ2-1; 8 bases are a match to TRBD2. The V and J ends lost 5 bases and 7 bases, in that order; junction bases with no gene match: 10. This CDR3 is 15 amino acids long. Germline V CDR1 and CDR2: LNHDA, SQIVND (reference sequence). CDR3 residues: CASSHTGTSHNEQFF. Written as DNA, the CDR3 is TGTGCCAGTAGTCACACCGGGACTAGTCATAATGAGCAGTTCTTC.

This clonotype has just a few counts. The V call is TRBV6-6, the J call TRBJ2-5, with 7 bases that match TRBD1. The end of the DNA is better explained by TRBJ2-7, so the J call may be wrong. From germline, CDR1 is MNHNY and CDR2 SVGAGI (reference sequence). This CDR3 spans 14 amino acids. The CDR3 region is CASSVRDSAYEQYF. The CDR3 DNA reads TGTGCCAGCAGTGTTCGGGACAGCGCCTACGAGCAGTACTTC.

This clonotype has at least ten counts. The rearrangement uses TRBV20-1 and TRBJ2-3; 8 positions agree with TRBD2. The CDR3 is 15 residues long. Germline CDR1 and CDR2: DFQATT and SNEGSKA (reference sequence). Trimming at V came to 4 bases and at J to 4 bases, leaving 10 bases not matched to a gene. The CDR3 is CSATTGTSHPDTQYF. The CDR3 region has the DNA TGCAGTGCTACCACCGGGACTAGTCATCCAGATACGCAGTATTTT.

The chain joins TRBV7-9 to TRBJ2-3; D uncertain. The CDR3 is 12 amino acids. V lost 7 bases, J lost 7 bases, and 12 bases lay in between. Germline CDR1 is SEHNR and CDR2 is FQNEAQ (reference sequence). Written as DNA, the CDR3 is TGTGCCAGCAACAATCCTTCCCATACGCAGTATTTT. As protein: CASNNPSHTQYF. Supplemented by reference TRBV7-9 and TRBJ2-3, the full variable domain reads DTGVSQNPRHKITKRGQNVTFRCDPISEHNRLYWYRQTLGQGPEFLTYFQNEAQLEKSRLLSDRFSAERPKGSFSTLEIQRTEQGDSAMYLCASNNPSHTQYFGPGTRLTVL.

J is TRBJ2-7 and V is TRBV20-1, with TRBD2 matching over 10 bases. The length of the CDR3 is 14 residues. Germline CDR1 reads DFQATT; CDR2 reads SNEGSKA (reference sequence). Losses at the gene ends were 0 bases for V and 6 bases for J; bases not matched to a gene: 5. The CDR3, as DNA: TGCAGTGCTAGAGATCCTAGCGGGGGTTGCGAGCAGTACTTC. It is translated as CSARDPSGGCEQYF.

This clonotype turned up a few times. V is TRBV28 and J is TRBJ2-1; D uncertain. CDR1 and CDR2 (germline): MDHEN, SYDVKM. The CDR3 runs to 19 residues. Trimming removed 5 bases from V and 1 base from J, with 24 bases in between. CDR3 sequence: CASSRRIEKGRPSYNEQFF. The DNA of the CDR3 is TGTGCCAGCAGTCGCCGAATCGAGAAAGGCCGACCATCCTACAATGAGCAGTTCTTC.

To note about this clonotype: A much more abundant neighbour one base away suggests this may be a read error. CDR3 DNA: TGTGCCATCGGTGACGGACAGTTTTATGGCTACACCTTC. Translating gives CAIGDGQFYGYTF. The genes are TRBV10-3 and TRBJ1-2, with D perhaps TRBD1 (6 bases). Germline lookup yields CDR1 ENHRY and CDR2 SYGVKD. CDR3 length equals 13 residues.

As for this clonotype: Mismatch with germline at one junction end may stem from a read error. This sequence joins TRBV20-1 and TRBJ2-1; the match to TRBD2 covers 10 bases. CDR1 is DFQATT and CDR2 is SNEGSKA in the germline V gene (reference sequence). The CDR3 has 14 residues. CDR3 sequence reads: CSAQGGLAQNEQSF. CDR3 sequence (DNA): TGCAGTGCCCAAGGGGGACTAGCGCAAAATGAGCAGTCCTTC.

J is TRBJ2-7 and V is TRBV18; 8 nucleotides match TRBD2. The trim removed 3 bases at V and 6 bases at J, leaving 7 bases unmatched. This CDR3 is built from 14 residues. Germline V gene data show CDR1 as KGHSH and CDR2 as LQKENI. Written as DNA, the CDR3 is TGTGCCAGCTCACCGGGACTAGTCTTAACCGAGCAGTACTTC. Translated, it gives CASSPGLVLTEQYF.

Points on this clonotype: A clone one base away is much larger, so this may be a read error. The gene calls are TRBV5-6 and TRBJ2-1; 8 positions match TRBD1. CDR1 and CDR2 (germline): SGHDT, YYEEEE. The CDR3 is 15 residues long. The CDR3 spells CSSSLDRAAYNEQFF. The CDR3 DNA reads TGTTCCAGCAGCTTGGACAGGGCCGCCTACAATGAGCAGTTCTTC.

V gene TRBV9 combines with J gene TRBJ2-3, with D perhaps TRBD2 (6 bases). Trimming shortened V by 4 bases and J by 2 bases, and 14 bases separated the two germline ends. The CDR3 is 15 residues long. The V gene's germline CDR1 is SGDLS and CDR2 YYNGEE. CDR3: CASSTRTTPTDTQYF. CDR3 sequence (DNA): TGTGCCAGCAGCACCCGGACTACCCCCACAGATACGCAGTATTTT.

This clonotype showed up just a few times. V is TRBV20-1 and J is TRBJ2-4, with 9 bases fitting TRBD1. The DNA end favors TRBJ2-7, so the J call may be wrong. Per germline, CDR1 DFQATT and CDR2 SNEGSKA (reference sequence). The CDR3 covers 15 residues. The CDR3: CSAKAGTGSLYEQYF. CDR3 DNA: TGCAGTGCTAAGGCCGGGACAGGGTCCCTCTACGAGCAGTACTTC.

This clonotype was picked up a small number of times. The gene calls are TRBV5-1 and TRBJ2-1, with a possible D match to TRBD2 (6 bases). The V end was cut by 0 bases, the J end by 3 bases, with 10 bases between. CDR1 is SGHRS and CDR2 is YFSETQ in the germline V gene. The CDR3 consists of 15 residues. In DNA form, the CDR3 reads TGCGCCAGCAGCTTGGTTTCTAGCGACTACAATGAGCAGTTCTTC. This translates into CASSLVSSDYNEQFF.

The rearrangement links TRBV20-1 to TRBJ1-2; D is undetermined. This CDR3 is 13 amino acids long. Looked up from germline, CDR1 is DFQATT and CDR2 is SNEGSKA (reference sequence). Trimming took off 0 bases at V and 8 bases at J, with 13 bases between the two ends. The CDR3 spells CSARDRPKWGYTF. Written as DNA, the CDR3 is TGCAGTGCTAGAGACCGACCCAAATGGGGCTACACCTTC.

This chain connects TRBV11-1 to TRBJ2-7; 7 positions match TRBD2. V trimming: 5 bases; J trimming: 5 bases; junction bases outside the gene matches: 12. Germline CDR1 and CDR2: SGHAT and FQDESV (reference sequence). This CDR3 comprises 15 residues. The CDR3 bases are TGTGCCAGCAGCCGAACTGGGACTATTGGTGACGAGCAGTACTTC. This codes for CASSRTGTIGDEQYF.

V is TRBV20-1 and J is TRBJ1-1, with 7 nucleotides matching TRBD1. Germline V lookup: CDR1 DFQATT, CDR2 SNEGSKA (reference sequence). The CDR3 is made up of 15 amino acids. With 6 bases clipped from V and 0 bases from J, the junction kept 10 bases outside the gene matches. The CDR3 DNA is TGCAGTGCCCTTAGCCAGACAGGGATGAACACTGAAGCTTTCTTT. Its protein product is CSALSQTGMNTEAFF.

The chain recombines TRBV10-3 with TRBJ2-6; D is ambiguous. V shed 0 bases and J shed 1 base, with 7 bases lying between them. Germline assignment: CDR1 ENHRY and CDR2 SYGVKD. The CDR3 runs to 16 residues. The CDR3 region has the DNA TGTGCCATCAGTGAGTCGAGTGGGTCTGGGGCCAACGTCCTGACTTTC. This gives the protein CAISESSGSGANVLTF.

The rearrangement links TRBV5-6 to TRBJ1-5; 8 nucleotides line up with TRBD1. The germline gives CDR1 SGHDT, CDR2 YYEEEE. The CDR3 covers 16 residues. Germline trimming cut 4 bases from V and 6 bases from J; bases unmatched to any gene: 12. The CDR3 here is CASSGGDRFPFQPQHF. In DNA, the CDR3 is TGTGCCAGCAGCGGGGGGGACAGGTTCCCGTTTCAGCCCCAGCATTTT. The variable domain in full, with the rest retrieved from reference TRBV5-6 and TRBJ1-5, is DAGVTQSPTHLIKTRGQQVTLRCSPKSGHDTVSWYQQALGQGPQFIFQYYEEEERQRGNFPDRFSGHQFPNYSSELNVNALLLGDSALYLCASSGGDRFPFQPQHFGDGTRLSIL.